This is a list of T cell receptor beta chains from one sample in a study of control samples from healthy donors and cancer patients. Libraries were prepared by immunoSEQ multiplex PCR; TCRdb keeps only in-frame clonotypes and omits some of them. This table has approximately 70,000 clones, roughly 90% appearing once. Sequenced material: PBMCs. The source of these receptors is a man in his fifties or sixties with colorectal cancer. CDR3s include the opening cysteine and the closing phenylalanine or tryptophan. Fields, in order: J gene, V gene, clone size, D gene, CDR3 DNA, CDR3 protein. The D gene is left open where the match is weak. Clone size is given for some rows only: seen once, a few or many times, or a class if the clone is expanded.

J gene: TRBJ1-5
V gene: TRBV7-2
clone size: NA
D gene: NA
CDR3 DNA: TGTGCCAGCAGCTTGACAGCTTACAATCAGCCCCAGCATTTT
CDR3 protein: CASSLTAYNQPQHF

J gene: TRBJ2-5
V gene: TRBV7-8
clone size: NA
D gene: NA
CDR3 DNA: TGTGCCAGCAGCTTAACGCGAGAGACCCAGTACTTC
CDR3 protein: CASSLTRETQYF

J gene: TRBJ2-7
V gene: TRBV19
clone size: NA
D gene: TRBD1
CDR3 DNA: TGTGCCAGTAGTTTGGCGGGACAGGGGGCCTACGAGCAGTACTTC
CDR3 protein: CASSLAGQGAYEQYF

J gene: TRBJ1-6
V gene: TRBV4-2
clone size: NA
D gene: NA
CDR3 DNA: TGTGCCAGCAGCCAAGAACACGGACTTTCACCCCTCCACTTT
CDR3 protein: CASSQEHGLSPLHF

J gene: TRBJ1-6
V gene: TRBV4-3
clone size: NA
D gene: TRBD1
CDR3 DNA: TGCGCCAGCAGCCCCTTTGACAGGGACGCTTCACCCCTCCACTTT
CDR3 protein: CASSPFDRDASPLHF

J gene: TRBJ1-1
V gene: TRBV4-3
clone size: NA
D gene: NA
CDR3 DNA: TGCGCCAGCAGCCAAGATCGCAACACTGAAGCTTTCTTT
CDR3 protein: CASSQDRNTEAFF

J gene: TRBJ1-1
V gene: TRBV6-2/TRBV6-3
clone size: once
D gene: TRBD1
CDR3 DNA: TGTGCCAGCAGTTTCGGGACAGATTTGGCTTTCTTT
CDR3 protein: CASSFGTDLAFF

J gene: TRBJ1-2
V gene: TRBV2
clone size: NA
D gene: NA
CDR3 DNA: TGTGCCAGCAGTGGAGATGGGCAGGGGTATGGCTACACCTTC
CDR3 protein: CASSGDGQGYGYTF

J gene: TRBJ2-3
V gene: TRBV6-2/TRBV6-3
clone size: NA
D gene: NA
CDR3 DNA: TGTGCCAGCAGTTACTCGGGGAATACGCAGTATTTT
CDR3 protein: CASSYSGNTQYF

J gene: TRBJ2-6
V gene: TRBV14
clone size: NA
D gene: NA
CDR3 DNA: TGTGCCAGCAGCCAAGAGTGGCTCACCTTATCTGGGGCCAACGTCCTGACTTTC
CDR3 protein: CASSQEWLTLSGANVLTF

J gene: TRBJ2-3
V gene: TRBV5-1
clone size: NA
D gene: NA
CDR3 DNA: TGCGCCAGCAGCGTGGGGACCGGGACAGATACGCAGTATTTT
CDR3 protein: CASSVGTGTDTQYF

J gene: TRBJ2-2
V gene: TRBV2
clone size: NA
D gene: NA
CDR3 DNA: TGTGCCAGCAGTGGAGGCAGGAACACCGGGGAGCTGTTTTTT
CDR3 protein: CASSGGRNTGELFF

J gene: TRBJ2-7
V gene: TRBV9
clone size: NA
D gene: TRBD2
CDR3 DNA: TGTGCCAGCAGCGACGGGGGGAGGGAGCAGTACTTC
CDR3 protein: CASSDGGREQYF

J gene: TRBJ1-1
V gene: TRBV19
clone size: NA
D gene: NA
CDR3 DNA: TGTGCCAGTGGGGTGGGGGGGGACACTGAAGCTTTCTTT
CDR3 protein: CASGVGGDTEAFF

J gene: TRBJ1-2
V gene: TRBV30
clone size: NA
D gene: NA
CDR3 DNA: TGTGCCTGCCCCGCTGTGTATGGCTACACCTTC
CDR3 protein: CACPAVYGYTF

J gene: TRBJ1-4
V gene: TRBV4-3
clone size: NA
D gene: TRBD1
CDR3 DNA: TGCGCCAGCAGCCAAGGGACAGGGGGCGCCGTGAATGAAAAACTGTTTTTT
CDR3 protein: CASSQGTGGAVNEKLFF

J gene: TRBJ2-5
V gene: TRBV1
clone size: NA
D gene: NA
CDR3 DNA: TGCACCAGCAGCCAAGAGGGGCCGGAGACCCAGTACTTC
CDR3 protein: CTSSQEGPETQYF

J gene: TRBJ1-6
V gene: TRBV7-6
clone size: few
D gene: NA
CDR3 DNA: TGTGCCAGCAGCTTAATCACAGGGTATAATTCACCCCTCCACTTT
CDR3 protein: CASSLITGYNSPLHF

J gene: TRBJ1-2
V gene: TRBV19
clone size: NA
D gene: NA
CDR3 DNA: TGTGCCAGTAGACCAGGGGTTAACTATGGCTACACCTTC
CDR3 protein: CASRPGVNYGYTF

J gene: TRBJ1-2
V gene: TRBV30
clone size: NA
D gene: NA
CDR3 DNA: TGTGCCTGGAGCGACGGGGGCTATGGCTACACCTTC
CDR3 protein: CAWSDGGYGYTF

J gene: TRBJ1-6
V gene: TRBV5-1
clone size: once
D gene: NA
CDR3 DNA: TGCGCCAGCAGCTTGGTTCGGGGCAGTTCACCCCTCCACTTT
CDR3 protein: CASSLVRGSSPLHF

J gene: TRBJ2-3
V gene: TRBV7-3
clone size: once
D gene: TRBD2
CDR3 DNA: TGTGCCAGCAGCCAACGGGCTAGCGGGGGGGCCGCGGCATTCAGGGATACGCAGTATTTT
CDR3 protein: CASSQRASGGAAAFRDTQYF

J gene: TRBJ1-5
V gene: TRBV10-3
clone size: once
D gene: NA
CDR3 DNA: TGTGCCATCAGCGATACTTGGGGAAATCAGCCCCAGCATTTT
CDR3 protein: CAISDTWGNQPQHF

J gene: TRBJ2-2
V gene: TRBV2
clone size: NA
D gene: NA
CDR3 DNA: TGTGCCAGCAGTGGACAAAGGGCGAGGACCGGGGAGCTGTTTTTT
CDR3 protein: CASSGQRARTGELFF

J gene: TRBJ2-1
V gene: TRBV7-6
clone size: NA
D gene: NA
CDR3 DNA: TGTGCCAGCAGCTTAGCCTACGGGACATCCTACAATGAGCAGTTCTTC
CDR3 protein: CASSLAYGTSYNEQFF

J gene: TRBJ2-1
V gene: TRBV5-1
clone size: NA
D gene: NA
CDR3 DNA: TGCGCCAGCAGCCCGGGGGACCACAACAATGAGCAGTTCTTC
CDR3 protein: CASSPGDHNNEQFF

J gene: TRBJ2-7
V gene: TRBV2
clone size: NA
D gene: NA
CDR3 DNA: TGTGCCAGCAGTTCCTCTAGGGCCTACGAGCAGTACTTC
CDR3 protein: CASSSSRAYEQYF

J gene: TRBJ1-6
V gene: TRBV6-5
clone size: NA
D gene: NA
CDR3 DNA: TGTGCCAGCAGTTACTCGTACGAAAATTCACCCCTCCACTTT
CDR3 protein: CASSYSYENSPLHF

J gene: TRBJ2-3
V gene: TRBV4-2
clone size: NA
D gene: NA
CDR3 DNA: TGTGCCAGCAGCCCGGGGAATCGTCTCGCAGATACGCAGTATTTT
CDR3 protein: CASSPGNRLADTQYF

J gene: TRBJ2-3
V gene: TRBV4-3
clone size: NA
D gene: NA
CDR3 DNA: TGCGCCAGCAGCCCAGGTAGCACAGATACGCAGTATTTT
CDR3 protein: CASSPGSTDTQYF

J gene: TRBJ1-3
V gene: TRBV5-4
clone size: once
D gene: TRBD1
CDR3 DNA: TGTGCCAGCAGCTCGGGGGGGACAGCTGGAAACACCATATATTTT
CDR3 protein: CASSSGGTAGNTIYF

J gene: TRBJ2-1
V gene: TRBV7-2
clone size: NA
D gene: NA
CDR3 DNA: TGTGCCAGCAGCTTTGGGGGGCTCTGGGAGCAGTTCTTC
CDR3 protein: CASSFGGLWEQFF

J gene: TRBJ1-2
V gene: TRBV7-2
clone size: NA
D gene: NA
CDR3 DNA: TGTGCCAGCAGCTTATCACCTACAGGGCTGTTCGGCTACACCTTC
CDR3 protein: CASSLSPTGLFGYTF

J gene: TRBJ1-5
V gene: TRBV9
clone size: NA
D gene: NA
CDR3 DNA: TGTGCCAGCAGCGTAGAGGGGAGCGAGTATCAGCCCCAGCATTTT
CDR3 protein: CASSVEGSEYQPQHF

J gene: TRBJ2-2
V gene: TRBV19
clone size: once
D gene: TRBD1
CDR3 DNA: TGTGCCAGTTCCCTTACAGGGGCGCGCGCCGGGGAGCTGTTTTTT
CDR3 protein: CASSLTGARAGELFF

J gene: TRBJ2-7
V gene: TRBV29-1
clone size: NA
D gene: TRBD1
CDR3 DNA: TGCAGCGTTGAAGATTGGGACAGGGGGCTCGAGCAGTACTTC
CDR3 protein: CSVEDWDRGLEQYF

J gene: TRBJ2-3
V gene: TRBV20-1
clone size: NA
D gene: NA
CDR3 DNA: TGCAGTCCCACAGATACGCAGTATTTT
CDR3 protein: CSPTDTQYF

J gene: TRBJ2-5
V gene: TRBV6-5
clone size: NA
D gene: NA
CDR3 DNA: TGTGCCAGCAGCAGGGGTGGGGGAGGAGAGACCCAGTACTTC
CDR3 protein: CASSRGGGGETQYF

J gene: TRBJ1-1
V gene: TRBV18
clone size: once
D gene: NA
CDR3 DNA: TGTGCCAGCTCACCGGCAACGTTGAACACTGAAGCTTTCTTT
CDR3 protein: CASSPATLNTEAFF

J gene: TRBJ1-1
V gene: TRBV19
clone size: NA
D gene: TRBD1
CDR3 DNA: TGTGCCAGTAGTATTCAGCAGGGGGCTGAAGCTTTCTTT
CDR3 protein: CASSIQQGAEAFF

J gene: TRBJ1-2
V gene: TRBV7-8
clone size: once
D gene: TRBD1
CDR3 DNA: TGTGCCAGCAGCAGCTCCTCGGACAGGGTCACCTATGGCTACACCTTC
CDR3 protein: CASSSSSDRVTYGYTF

J gene: TRBJ1-4
V gene: TRBV5-6
clone size: NA
D gene: NA
CDR3 DNA: TGTGCCAGCAGCTTGGGGGATGAAAAACTGTTTTTT
CDR3 protein: CASSLGDEKLFF

J gene: TRBJ1-1
V gene: TRBV6-5
clone size: NA
D gene: TRBD1
CDR3 DNA: TGTGCCAGCTCCGGGACAGGGAGGAACACTGAAGCTTTCTTT
CDR3 protein: CASSGTGRNTEAFF

J gene: TRBJ2-2
V gene: TRBV12-5
clone size: NA
D gene: TRBD2
CDR3 DNA: TGTGCTAGTGGTTTGGTAGCGGGGGGGCCCGGGGAGCTGTTTTTT
CDR3 protein: CASGLVAGGPGELFF

J gene: TRBJ2-1
V gene: TRBV6-5
clone size: NA
D gene: NA
CDR3 DNA: TGTGCCAGCAGTCGGTTTCTAGGGAATGAGCAGTTCTTC
CDR3 protein: CASSRFLGNEQFF

J gene: TRBJ2-1
V gene: TRBV3-1/TRBV3-2
clone size: once
D gene: NA
CDR3 DNA: TGTGCCAGCAGCCAAGATGGCGAGCAGTTCTTC
CDR3 protein: CASSQDGEQFF

J gene: TRBJ1-2
V gene: TRBV5-1
clone size: once
D gene: TRBD1
CDR3 DNA: TGCGCCAGCAGCTCCTCGACAGGGGGTTATGGCTACACCTTC
CDR3 protein: CASSSSTGGYGYTF

J gene: TRBJ1-2
V gene: TRBV18
clone size: NA
D gene: NA
CDR3 DNA: TGTGCCAGCTCACCGCCGGGGGCAGTGAGCGGCTACACCTTC
CDR3 protein: CASSPPGAVSGYTF

J gene: TRBJ1-1
V gene: TRBV7-2
clone size: NA
D gene: NA
CDR3 DNA: TGTGCCAGCAGCCCCCGAGCCGGGTGGCAAAACACTGAAGCTTTCTTT
CDR3 protein: CASSPRAGWQNTEAFF

J gene: TRBJ1-4
V gene: TRBV5-1
clone size: NA
D gene: TRBD1
CDR3 DNA: TGCGCCAGCAGCTTGACCGGGACAGGGAGCGAAAAACTGTTTTTT
CDR3 protein: CASSLTGTGSEKLFF

J gene: TRBJ2-7
V gene: TRBV5-4
clone size: NA
D gene: NA
CDR3 DNA: TGTGCCAGCAGCACGGGACTTAACTACGAGCAGTACTTC
CDR3 protein: CASSTGLNYEQYF

J gene: TRBJ1-2
V gene: TRBV19
clone size: NA
D gene: NA
CDR3 DNA: TGTGCCCGTCATCAGGGCTCTAATGGCTACACCTTC
CDR3 protein: CARHQGSNGYTF

J gene: TRBJ2-2
V gene: TRBV19
clone size: once
D gene: TRBD1
CDR3 DNA: TGTGCCAGTAGGGGCAGGGGGCTGATTACGAACACCGGGGAGCTGTTTTTT
CDR3 protein: CASRGRGLITNTGELFF

J gene: TRBJ1-6
V gene: TRBV2
clone size: once
D gene: NA
CDR3 DNA: TGTGCCAGCAGTAAGGAAGGAAACTATAATTCACCCCTCCACTTT
CDR3 protein: CASSKEGNYNSPLHF

J gene: TRBJ1-2
V gene: TRBV6-5
clone size: NA
D gene: NA
CDR3 DNA: TGTGCCAGCAGTTATTCCCCCGCCCCTCCTGGGGGCTACACCTTC
CDR3 protein: CASSYSPAPPGGYTF

J gene: TRBJ2-3
V gene: TRBV3-1/TRBV3-2
clone size: NA
D gene: TRBD2
CDR3 DNA: TGTGCCAGCAGCCACCGCACTAGCGGGGGGGGTACAGATACGCAGTATTTT
CDR3 protein: CASSHRTSGGGTDTQYF

J gene: TRBJ1-1
V gene: TRBV7-7
clone size: NA
D gene: NA
CDR3 DNA: TGTGCCAGCAGCTTAGCCCAGGGGACTGAAGCTTTCTTT
CDR3 protein: CASSLAQGTEAFF

J gene: TRBJ2-1
V gene: TRBV21-1
clone size: NA
D gene: NA
CDR3 DNA: TGTGCCAGCAGCAAAGGGCGCAGGCCGGGCTCCTACAATGAGCAGTTCTTC
CDR3 protein: CASSKGRRPGSYNEQFF

J gene: TRBJ1-1
V gene: TRBV12-3/TRBV12-4
clone size: NA
D gene: NA
CDR3 DNA: TGTGCCAGCAGTGGGATGAACACTGAAGCTTTCTTT
CDR3 protein: CASSGMNTEAFF

J gene: TRBJ1-5
V gene: TRBV5-8
clone size: NA
D gene: NA
CDR3 DNA: TGTGCCAGCAGCGGTACCTTCAGCGGGCAGCCCCAGCATTTT
CDR3 protein: CASSGTFSGQPQHF